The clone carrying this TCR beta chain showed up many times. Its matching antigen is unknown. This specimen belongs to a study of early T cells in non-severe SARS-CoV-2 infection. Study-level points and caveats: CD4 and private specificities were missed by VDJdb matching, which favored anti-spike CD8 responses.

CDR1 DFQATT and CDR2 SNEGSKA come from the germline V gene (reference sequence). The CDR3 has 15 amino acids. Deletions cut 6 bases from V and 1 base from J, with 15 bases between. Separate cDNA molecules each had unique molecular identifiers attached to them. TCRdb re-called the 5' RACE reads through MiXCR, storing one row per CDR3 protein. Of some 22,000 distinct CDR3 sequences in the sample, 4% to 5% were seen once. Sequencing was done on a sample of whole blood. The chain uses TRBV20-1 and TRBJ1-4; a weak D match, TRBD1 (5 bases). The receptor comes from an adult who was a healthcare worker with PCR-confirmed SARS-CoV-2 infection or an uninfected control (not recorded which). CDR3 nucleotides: TGCAGTGCCAGCCAGGGTGGAGGAACTAATGAAAAACTGTTTTTT. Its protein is CSASQGGGTNEKLFF.